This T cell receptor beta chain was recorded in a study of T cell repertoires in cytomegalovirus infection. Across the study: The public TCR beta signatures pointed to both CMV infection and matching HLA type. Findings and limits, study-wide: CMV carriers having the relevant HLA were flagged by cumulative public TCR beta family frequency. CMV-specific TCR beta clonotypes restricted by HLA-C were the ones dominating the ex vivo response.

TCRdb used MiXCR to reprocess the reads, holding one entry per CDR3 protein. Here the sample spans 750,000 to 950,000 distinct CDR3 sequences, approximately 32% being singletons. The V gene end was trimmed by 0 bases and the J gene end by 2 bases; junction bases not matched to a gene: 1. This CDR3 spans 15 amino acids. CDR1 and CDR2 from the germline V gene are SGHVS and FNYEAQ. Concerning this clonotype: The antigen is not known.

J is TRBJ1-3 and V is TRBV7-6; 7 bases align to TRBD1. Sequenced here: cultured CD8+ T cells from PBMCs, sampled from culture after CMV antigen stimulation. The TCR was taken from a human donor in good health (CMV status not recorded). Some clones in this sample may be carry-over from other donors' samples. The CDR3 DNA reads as TGTGCCAGCAGCTTAGCGCAGGGGGCTGGAAACACCATATATTTT. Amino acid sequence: CASSLAQGAGNTIYF. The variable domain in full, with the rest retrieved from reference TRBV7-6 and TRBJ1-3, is GAGVSQSPRYKVTKRGQDVALRCDPISGHVSLYWYRQALGQGPEFLTYFNYEAQQDKSGLPNDRFSAERPEGSISTLTIQRTEQRDSAMYRCASSLAQGAGNTIYFGEGSWLTVV.